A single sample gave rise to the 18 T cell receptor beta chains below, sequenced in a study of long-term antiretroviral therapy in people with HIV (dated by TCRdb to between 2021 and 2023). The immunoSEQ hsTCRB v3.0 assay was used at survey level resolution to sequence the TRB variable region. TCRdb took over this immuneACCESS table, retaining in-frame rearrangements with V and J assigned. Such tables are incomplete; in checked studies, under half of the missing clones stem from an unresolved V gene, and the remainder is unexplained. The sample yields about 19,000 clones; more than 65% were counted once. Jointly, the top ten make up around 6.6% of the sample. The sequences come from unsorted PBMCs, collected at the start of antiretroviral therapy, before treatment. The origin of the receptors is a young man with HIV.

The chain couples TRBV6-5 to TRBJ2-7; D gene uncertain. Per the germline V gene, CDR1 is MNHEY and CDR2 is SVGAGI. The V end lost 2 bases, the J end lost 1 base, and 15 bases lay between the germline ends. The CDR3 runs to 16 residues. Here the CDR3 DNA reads TGTGCCAGCAGTTACAGTAGTCCGGGCCGGTCCTACGAGCAGTACTTC. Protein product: CASSYSSPGRSYEQYF.

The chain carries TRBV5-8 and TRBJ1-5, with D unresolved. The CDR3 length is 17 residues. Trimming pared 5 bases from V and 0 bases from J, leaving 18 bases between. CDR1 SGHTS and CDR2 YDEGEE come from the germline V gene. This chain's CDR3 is CASSPTSRPSSNQPQHF. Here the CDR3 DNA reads TGTGCCAGCAGTCCAACCTCCCGACCCTCTAGCAATCAGCCCCAGCATTTT.

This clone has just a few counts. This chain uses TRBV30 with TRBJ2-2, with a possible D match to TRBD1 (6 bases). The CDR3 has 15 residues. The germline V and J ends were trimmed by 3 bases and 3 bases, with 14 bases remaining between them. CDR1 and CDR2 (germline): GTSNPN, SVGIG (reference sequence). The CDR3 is CAWSPTGRDTGELFF. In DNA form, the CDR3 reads TGTGCCTGGAGCCCGACAGGTCGGGACACCGGGGAGCTGTTTTTT.

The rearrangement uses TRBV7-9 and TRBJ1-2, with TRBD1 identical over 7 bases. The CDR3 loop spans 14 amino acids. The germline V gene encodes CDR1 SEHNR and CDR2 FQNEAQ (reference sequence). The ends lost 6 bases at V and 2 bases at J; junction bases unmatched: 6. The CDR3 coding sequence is TGTGCCAGCAGAGAAGGGGGCGCGAACTATGGCTACACCTTC. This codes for CASREGGANYGYTF. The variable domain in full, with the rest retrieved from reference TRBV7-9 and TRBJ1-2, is DTGVSQNPRHKITKRGQNVTFRCDPISEHNRLYWYRQTLGQGPEFLTYFQNEAQLEKSRLLSDRFSAERPKGSFSTLEIQRTEQGDSAMYLCASREGGANYGYTFGSGTRLTVV.

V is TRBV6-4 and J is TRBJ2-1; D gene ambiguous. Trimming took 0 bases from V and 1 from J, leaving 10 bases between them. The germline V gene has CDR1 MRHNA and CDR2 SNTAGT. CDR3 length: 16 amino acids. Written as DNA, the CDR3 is TGTGCCAGCAGTGACTCGGGCGGTGTGTCCTACAATGAGCAGTTCTTC. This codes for CASSDSGGVSYNEQFF.

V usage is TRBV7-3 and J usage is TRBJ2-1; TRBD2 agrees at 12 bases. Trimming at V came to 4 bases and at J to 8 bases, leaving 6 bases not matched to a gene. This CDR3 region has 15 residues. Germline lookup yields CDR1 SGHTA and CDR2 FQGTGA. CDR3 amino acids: CASSSLAGGWDEQFF. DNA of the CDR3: TGTGCCAGCAGCTCACTAGCGGGAGGATGGGATGAGCAGTTCTTC.

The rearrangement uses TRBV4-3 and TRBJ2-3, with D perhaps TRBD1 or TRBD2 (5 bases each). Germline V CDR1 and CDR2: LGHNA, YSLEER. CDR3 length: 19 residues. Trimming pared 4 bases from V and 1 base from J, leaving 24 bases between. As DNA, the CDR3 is TGCGCCAGCAGCCGAGTCTGGGGGTTTGGGAGTTATGGCACAGATACGCAGTATTTT. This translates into CASSRVWGFGSYGTDTQYF.

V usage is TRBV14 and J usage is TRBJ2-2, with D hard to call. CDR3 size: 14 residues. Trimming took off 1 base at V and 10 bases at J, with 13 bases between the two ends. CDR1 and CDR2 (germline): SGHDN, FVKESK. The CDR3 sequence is CASSQVWVSAELFF. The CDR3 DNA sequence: TGTGCCAGCAGCCAAGTCTGGGTTTCAGCGGAGCTGTTTTTT.

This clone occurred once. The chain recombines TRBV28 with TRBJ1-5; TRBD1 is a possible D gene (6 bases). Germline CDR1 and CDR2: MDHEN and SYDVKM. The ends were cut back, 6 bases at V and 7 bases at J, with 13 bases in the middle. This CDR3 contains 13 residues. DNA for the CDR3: TGTGCCAGCAGCGGCACAGGGTGGCAGCCCCAGCATTTT. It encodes CASSGTGWQPQHF.

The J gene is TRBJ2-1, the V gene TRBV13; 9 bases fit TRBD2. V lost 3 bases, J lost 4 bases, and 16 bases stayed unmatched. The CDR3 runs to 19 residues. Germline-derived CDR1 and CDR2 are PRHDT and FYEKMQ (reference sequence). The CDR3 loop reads CASSFTSASGILHYNEQFF. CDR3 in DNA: TGTGCCAGCAGCTTCACCTCGGCTAGCGGGATTTTACATTACAATGAGCAGTTCTTC. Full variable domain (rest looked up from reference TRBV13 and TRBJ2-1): AAGVIQSPRHLIKEKRETATLKCYPIPRHDTVYWYQQGPGQDPQFLISFYEKMQSDKGSIPDRFSAQQFSDYHSELNMSSLELGDSALYFCASSFTSASGILHYNEQFFGPGTRLTVL.

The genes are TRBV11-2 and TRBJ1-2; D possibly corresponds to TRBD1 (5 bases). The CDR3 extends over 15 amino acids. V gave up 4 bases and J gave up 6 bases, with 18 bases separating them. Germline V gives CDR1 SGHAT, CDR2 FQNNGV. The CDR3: CASSSWGFEADGYTF. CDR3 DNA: TGTGCCAGCAGCTCATGGGGCTTTGAAGCCGATGGCTACACCTTC.

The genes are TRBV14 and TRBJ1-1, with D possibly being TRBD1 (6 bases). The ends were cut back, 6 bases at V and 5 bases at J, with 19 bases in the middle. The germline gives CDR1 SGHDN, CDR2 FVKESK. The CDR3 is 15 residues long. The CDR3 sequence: CASSRDIWGSTEAFF. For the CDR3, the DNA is TGTGCCAGCAGTCGGGACATTTGGGGGAGTACTGAAGCTTTCTTT.

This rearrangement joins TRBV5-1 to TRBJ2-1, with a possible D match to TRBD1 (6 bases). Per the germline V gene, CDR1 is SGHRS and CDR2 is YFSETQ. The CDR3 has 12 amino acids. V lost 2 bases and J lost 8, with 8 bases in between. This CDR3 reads CASSFRGDEQFF. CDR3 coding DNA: TGCGCCAGCAGCTTCAGGGGAGATGAGCAGTTCTTC.

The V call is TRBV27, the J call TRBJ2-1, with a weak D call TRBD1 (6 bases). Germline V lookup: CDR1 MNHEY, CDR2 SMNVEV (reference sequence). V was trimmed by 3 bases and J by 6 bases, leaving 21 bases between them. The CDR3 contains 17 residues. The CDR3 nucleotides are TGTGCCAGCAGTTTTAGGGAAAGGGGGACCTCTCTCAATGAGCAGTTCTTC. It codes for CASSFRERGTSLNEQFF.

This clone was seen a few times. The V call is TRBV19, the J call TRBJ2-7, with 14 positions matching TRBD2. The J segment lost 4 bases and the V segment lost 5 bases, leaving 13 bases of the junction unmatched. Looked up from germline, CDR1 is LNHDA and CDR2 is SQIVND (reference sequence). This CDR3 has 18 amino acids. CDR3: CASSPVAGTSGRRYEQYF. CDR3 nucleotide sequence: TGTGCCAGTAGTCCCGTCGCCGGGACTAGCGGGAGACGGTACGAGCAGTACTTC.

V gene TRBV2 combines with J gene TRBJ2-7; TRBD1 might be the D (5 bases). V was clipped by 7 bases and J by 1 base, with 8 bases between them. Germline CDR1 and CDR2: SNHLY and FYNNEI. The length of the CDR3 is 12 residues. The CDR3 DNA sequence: TGTGCCAGCACACAGGATTCCTACGAGCAGTACTTC. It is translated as CASTQDSYEQYF.

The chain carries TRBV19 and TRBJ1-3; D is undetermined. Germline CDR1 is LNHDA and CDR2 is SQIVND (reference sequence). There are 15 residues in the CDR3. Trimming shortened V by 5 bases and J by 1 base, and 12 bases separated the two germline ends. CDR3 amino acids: CASSDRAWSGNTIYF. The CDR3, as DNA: TGTGCCAGTAGTGACCGAGCGTGGTCTGGAAACACCATATATTTT.

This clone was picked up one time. The CDR3 region is CASSLFEGGGTDTQYF. The CDR3 coding sequence is TGTGCCAGCAGTTTATTTGAGGGAGGTGGCACAGATACGCAGTATTTT. The V gene is TRBV27, the J gene TRBJ2-3; D might be TRBD2 (6 bases). Germline CDR1 and CDR2: MNHEY and SMNVEV (reference sequence). V shed 1 base and J shed 1 base, with 12 bases lying between them. The CDR3 totals 16 residues.